This T cell receptor (beta chain) was obtained from a study of T cell responses to AZD1222 COVID-19 vaccine. General study findings and limits: Regions 160-218 and 743-854 held dominance among vaccine-associated CD4 TCRs, which spanned spike.

Points on this clone: Its antigen is as yet unknown.

Method: immunoSEQ multiplex PCR; TCRdb's copy keeps in-frame clones and lacks some. The table records 95,000 to 100,000 clones, 84% of them present only once. J was trimmed by 5 bases and V by 0 bases; bases with no gene match: 5. Per germline, CDR1 SGHRS and CDR2 YFSETQ. The CDR3 has 15 residues. This rearrangement joins TRBV5-1 to TRBJ2-1, with 7 bases lining up with TRBD2. The starting material was peripheral blood, obtained 28 days after the second AZD1222 dose. This sequence originates from an adult who received the AZD1222 COVID-19 vaccine. CDR3 region: CASSLVAGTNNEQFF. CDR3 sequence (DNA): TGCGCCAGCAGCTTGGTGGCGGGGACTAACAATGAGCAGTTCTTC. The full variable domain, in which reference TRBV5-1 and TRBJ2-1 provide the parts outside the CDR3, is KAGVTQTPRYLIKTRGQQVTLSCSPISGHRSVSWYQQTPGQGLQFLFEYFSETQRNKGNFPGRFSGRQFSNSRSEMNVSTLELGDSALYLCASSLVAGTNNEQFFGPGTRLTVL.